Detailed here is one T cell receptor beta chain. This entry comes from a study of T-cell memory formation after mild COVID-19. Trimming took 5 bases from V and 1 from J; bases not matched to a gene: 5. The germline gives CDR1 SGHTA, CDR2 FQGNSA. This CDR3 has 15 amino acids. Via MiXCR, TCRdb re-called the 5' RACE reads, giving one row per CDR3 protein. The table records around 450,000 distinct CDR3 sequences, around 24% of them present only once. V and J are TRBV7-2 and TRBJ1-1; 9 bases map to TRBD1. Material: PBMCs or a T cell subset sorted from them (not recorded which). The receptor was derived from an adult woman who had mild COVID-19 (a few samples of this study predate the infection). Cell type and time point are not known. The CDR3 reads CASSPGTGPNTEAFF. The CDR3 bases are TGTGCCAGCAGCCCGGGGACAGGGCCGAACACTGAAGCTTTCTTT.